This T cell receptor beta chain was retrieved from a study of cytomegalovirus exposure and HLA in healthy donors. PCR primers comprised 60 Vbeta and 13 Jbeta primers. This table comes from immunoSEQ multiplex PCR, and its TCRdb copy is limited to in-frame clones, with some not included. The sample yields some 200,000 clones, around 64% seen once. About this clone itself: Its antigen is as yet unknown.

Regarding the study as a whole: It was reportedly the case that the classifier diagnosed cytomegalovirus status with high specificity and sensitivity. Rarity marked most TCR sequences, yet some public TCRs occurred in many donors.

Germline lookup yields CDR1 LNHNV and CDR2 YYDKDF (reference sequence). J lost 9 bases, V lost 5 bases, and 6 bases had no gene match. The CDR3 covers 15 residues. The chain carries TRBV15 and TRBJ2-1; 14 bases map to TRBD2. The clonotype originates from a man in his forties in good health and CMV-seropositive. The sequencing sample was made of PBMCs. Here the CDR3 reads CATSLRLAGGREQFF. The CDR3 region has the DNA TGTGCCACCAGCTTACGACTAGCGGGGGGGCGTGAGCAGTTCTTC. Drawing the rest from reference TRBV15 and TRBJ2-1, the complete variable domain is DAMVIQNPRYQVTQFGKPVTLSCSQTLNHNVMYWYQQKSSQAPKLLFHYYDKDFNNEADTPDNFQSRRPNTSFCFLDIRSPGLGDTAMYLCATSLRLAGGREQFFGPGTRLTVL.